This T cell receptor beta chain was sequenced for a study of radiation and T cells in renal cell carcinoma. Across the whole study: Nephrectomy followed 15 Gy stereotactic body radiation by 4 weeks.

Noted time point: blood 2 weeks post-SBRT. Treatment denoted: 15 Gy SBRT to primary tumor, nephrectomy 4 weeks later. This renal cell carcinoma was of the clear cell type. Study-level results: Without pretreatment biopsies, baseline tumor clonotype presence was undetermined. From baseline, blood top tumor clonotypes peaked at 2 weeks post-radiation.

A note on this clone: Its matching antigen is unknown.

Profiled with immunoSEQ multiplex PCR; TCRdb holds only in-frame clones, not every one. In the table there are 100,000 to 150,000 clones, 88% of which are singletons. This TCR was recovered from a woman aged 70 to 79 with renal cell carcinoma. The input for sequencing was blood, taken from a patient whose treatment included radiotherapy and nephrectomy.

CDR3 bases: TGTGCCAGCAGTTGGGGACTGAACACTGAAGCTTTCTTT. Translated, it gives CASSWGLNTEAFF. The V call is TRBV27, the J call TRBJ1-1, with D tentatively TRBD1 (5 bases). The CDR3 runs 13 residues. The V gene lost 4 bases and the J gene lost 0 bases, with 6 bases spanning the gap. CDR1 and CDR2 (germline): MNHEY, SMNVEV (reference sequence).